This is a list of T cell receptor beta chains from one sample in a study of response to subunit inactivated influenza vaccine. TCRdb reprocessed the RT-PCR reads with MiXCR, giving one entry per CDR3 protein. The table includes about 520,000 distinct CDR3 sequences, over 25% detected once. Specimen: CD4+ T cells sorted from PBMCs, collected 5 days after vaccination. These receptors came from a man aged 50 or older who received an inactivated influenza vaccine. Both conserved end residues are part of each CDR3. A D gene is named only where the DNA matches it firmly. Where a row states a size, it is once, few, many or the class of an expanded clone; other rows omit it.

TGTGCCAGCAGCTCCCGACCCAACAATGAGCAGTTCTTC,CASSSRPNNEQFF,NA,13,TRBJ2-1,TRBV7-2,NA
TGTGTCAGCAGCTTAGAAGTGGGCAACGGAAACACCATATATTTT,CVSSLEVGNGNTIYF,NA,15,TRBJ1-3,TRBV7-2,few
TGTGCCAGCAGTTTTCGTTCTCCCCAGGAGACCCAGTACTTC,CASSFRSPQETQYF,NA,14,TRBJ2-5,TRBV28,NA
TGTGCCATCAGTAGGGACCGTAGCTCCTACGAGCAGTACTTC,CAISRDRSSYEQYF,NA,14,TRBJ2-7,TRBV10-3,once
TGTGCCAGCGCGCAGGACGGACTCCAAGAGACCCAGTACTTC,CASAQDGLQETQYF,NA,14,TRBJ2-5,TRBV6-1,NA
TGTGCCAGCAGTTTTACCACAGGGCGATCACCCCTCCACTTT,CASSFTTGRSPLHF,NA,14,TRBJ1-6,TRBV12-3/TRBV12-4,many
TGTGCCAGCAGTTTGAACAGTCGGGGCGCCGAGCAGTACTTC,CASSLNSRGAEQYF,NA,14,TRBJ2-7,TRBV27,NA
TGCGCCAGCAGCACAGGACTAGTCTACAATGAGCAGTTCTTC,CASSTGLVYNEQFF,TRBD2,14,TRBJ2-1,TRBV5-1,NA
TGTGCCAGCAGGAAAGGGACAGTCCGCCATACGCAGTATTTT,CASRKGTVRHTQYF,TRBD1,14,TRBJ2-3,TRBV27,few
TGCAGTGCTAGGGCGCACGTTCAGAGGGAGCAGTTCTTC,CSARAHVQREQFF,NA,13,TRBJ2-1,TRBV20-1,NA
TGTGCCAGCAGTTGGGGACAGGGTGTCGCCGGGGAGCTGTTTTTT,CASSWGQGVAGELFF,TRBD1,15,TRBJ2-2,TRBV6-2/TRBV6-3,NA
TGTGCCAGCAGTTCACGTCTGGGCGGACAGTTCTACGAGCAGTACTTC,CASSSRLGGQFYEQYF,NA,16,TRBJ2-7,TRBV28,few
TGTGCCAGCACCATTGGGGGAGGAGAGACCCAGTACTTC,CASTIGGGETQYF,NA,13,TRBJ2-5,TRBV11-2,NA
TGTGCCAGCAGCCAAGACGCGTCTGGGAAGACCCAGTACTTC,CASSQDASGKTQYF,NA,14,TRBJ2-5,TRBV3-1,few
TGTGCCACCAGCAGACGCGGGAACTATGGCTACACCTTC,CATSRRGNYGYTF,NA,13,TRBJ1-2,TRBV15,few
TGTGCCAGCAGCCACGGACTAGCGGGAGGGAGGGAGCAGTACTTC,CASSHGLAGGREQYF,TRBD2,15,TRBJ2-7,TRBV4-2,once
TGCAGTGCTCTCAAGCGGGACAGGGAGACCCAGTACTTC,CSALKRDRETQYF,NA,13,TRBJ2-5,TRBV20-1,NA
TGTGCCAGCACTAATAGCGGGGCCTACAATGAGCAGTTCTTC,CASTNSGAYNEQFF,TRBD2,14,TRBJ2-1,TRBV2,NA
TGTGCCAGCAGTTTACACAGCATGAACACTGAAGCTTTCTTT,CASSLHSMNTEAFF,NA,14,TRBJ1-1,TRBV28,many
TGTGCCAGCAGACGTCTCCGGGACAGGGTTTCAGATACGCAGTATTTT,CASRRLRDRVSDTQYF,TRBD1,16,TRBJ2-3,TRBV7-9,once
TGTGCCAGCAGCGTACACGGGGTTAAGCCCGAAAAACTGTTTTTT,CASSVHGVKPEKLFF,NA,15,TRBJ1-4,TRBV9,few
TGTGCCAGCAGGGATAGCTCCACCGGGGAGCTGTTTTTT,CASRDSSTGELFF,NA,13,TRBJ2-2,TRBV6-2/TRBV6-3,NA
TGTGCCAGCATCCTTGGGGGGACCGGGGAGCTGTTTTTT,CASILGGTGELFF,NA,13,TRBJ2-2,TRBV7-2,NA
TGTGCCAGCAGCTTAGCGGGGGGCTCCGTCGAGCAGTTCTTC,CASSLAGGSVEQFF,NA,14,TRBJ2-1,TRBV7-9,NA
TGCGCCAGCAGCCCGGGACTGATGTATGGCACAGATACGCAGTATTTT,CASSPGLMYGTDTQYF,NA,16,TRBJ2-3,TRBV5-1,few
TGCAGTGCTAGCCCCATAGGGGTGAACACCGGGGAGCTGTTTTTT,CSASPIGVNTGELFF,NA,15,TRBJ2-2,TRBV20-1,NA
TGTGCCAGCAGTTTATACAGTGGCAATCAGCCCCAGCATTTT,CASSLYSGNQPQHF,NA,14,TRBJ1-5,TRBV12-3/TRBV12-4,few
TGTGCCAGCAGTGAAATAGTAGGGGGGAACGAGCAGTTCTTC,CASSEIVGGNEQFF,NA,14,TRBJ2-1,TRBV6-1,NA
TGTGCCATCAGGGGGACGGCTACCTACGAGCAGTACTTC,CAIRGTATYEQYF,NA,13,TRBJ2-7,TRBV10-3,few
TGTGCCAGCAGCTTACAGGGGAGGAACACTGAAGCTTTCTTT,CASSLQGRNTEAFF,TRBD1,14,TRBJ1-1,TRBV6-5,few
TGTGCCAGCAGCTTAGACGCTCGAGGGAATGAGCAGTTCTTC,CASSLDARGNEQFF,NA,14,TRBJ2-1,TRBV7-2,NA
TGCAGTGCTAGAGATCCCCTCCTCGTCGGGCATTACACTGAAGCTTTCTTT,CSARDPLLVGHYTEAFF,NA,17,TRBJ1-1,TRBV20-1,NA
TGCGCCAGCAGCTTGTCAGGGTACACAGATACGCAGTATTTT,CASSLSGYTDTQYF,NA,14,TRBJ2-3,TRBV5-1,many
TGCGCCAGCAGCCAAGAATTGCAGGGTACGGCCCTAAGCTTT,CASSQELQGTALSF,NA,14,TRBJ1-6,TRBV4-3,many
TGTGCCACCAGTGACTCCGGGACTGAGAATGAAAAACTGTTTTTT,CATSDSGTENEKLFF,NA,15,TRBJ1-4,TRBV24-1,few
TGCAGCGTTGATCTACAAGGGGGTACGCAGTATTTT,CSVDLQGGTQYF,NA,12,TRBJ2-3,TRBV29-1,NA
TGTGCCAGCAGTTCGTTAAGCACAGATACGCAGTATTTT,CASSSLSTDTQYF,NA,13,TRBJ2-3,TRBV12-3/TRBV12-4,few
TGTGCCAGCACCCCATCCTTGGGGAGGTCTGGGGCCAACGTCCTGACTTTC,CASTPSLGRSGANVLTF,NA,17,TRBJ2-6,TRBV12-3/TRBV12-4,few
TGCAGCGTTGCCCGGAGCGGGACCCAGTACTTC,CSVARSGTQYF,NA,11,TRBJ2-5,TRBV29-1,NA
TGTGCCAGCAGTTTTCGGGAGGGGGTGGGCACTGAAGCTTTCTTT,CASSFREGVGTEAFF,NA,15,TRBJ1-1,TRBV6-5,NA
TGCAGTGCTAGAGATCGGGCTAGCGGGCGGTCCTACAATGAGCAGTTCTTC,CSARDRASGRSYNEQFF,TRBD2,17,TRBJ2-1,TRBV20-1,NA
TGCAGTGCTCCCCGAGGGGGGGGAAGGAGCAATCAGCCCCAGCATTTT,CSAPRGGGRSNQPQHF,NA,16,TRBJ1-5,TRBV20-1,NA
TGCGCCAGCAGCCGAGGTGGACAGGGCTCCTACGAGCAGTACTTC,CASSRGGQGSYEQYF,TRBD1,15,TRBJ2-7,TRBV5-1,NA
TGTGCCAGCAGCACGGGGGGGGCAGGCTACAATGAGCAGTTCTTC,CASSTGGAGYNEQFF,TRBD2,15,TRBJ2-1,TRBV7-8,NA
TGTGCCAGCAGCTTGGAGGGGTCAGTCGGGGAGCTGTTTTTT,CASSLEGSVGELFF,NA,14,TRBJ2-2,TRBV7-9,many
TGTGCCATCAGCGACACTACCTTGTCCGGTTACGAGCAGTACTTC,CAISDTTLSGYEQYF,NA,15,TRBJ2-7,TRBV10-3,few
TGCGCCAGCAGCCACAACAGGGGGGTCAGAGAAAAACTGTTTTTT,CASSHNRGVREKLFF,TRBD1,15,TRBJ1-4,TRBV4-3,many
TGTGCCAGCAGTTACCCTTCGCAGCTAGCCAAAAACATTCAGTACTTC,CASSYPSQLAKNIQYF,NA,16,TRBJ2-4,TRBV27,few
TGTGCCAGCAGCCAAGATCCCGGCGGGCCAGATACGCAGTATTTT,CASSQDPGGPDTQYF,NA,15,TRBJ2-3,TRBV4-2,NA
TGTGCCATCAGACTGGCCGGAAACACCATATATTTT,CAIRLAGNTIYF,NA,12,TRBJ1-3,TRBV10-3,NA
TGCAGTGCTGCTAGCGCCTGGGGCACAGATACGCAGTATTTT,CSAASAWGTDTQYF,NA,14,TRBJ2-3,TRBV20-1,NA
TGCAGCGGCAAGAACGGGAGGAACACTGAAGCTTTCTTT,CSGKNGRNTEAFF,NA,13,TRBJ1-1,TRBV29-1,many
TGCGCCAGCAGCTCTGGACTGAACACCGGGGAGCTGTTTTTT,CASSSGLNTGELFF,NA,14,TRBJ2-2,TRBV5-1,few
TGTGCCAGCGACAGGGGGCTTAACACCGGGGAGCTGTTTTTT,CASDRGLNTGELFF,TRBD1,14,TRBJ2-2,TRBV6-1,few
TGTGCCAGCAGTGTCAGGACAGGGGAGCTCTACGAGCAGTACTTC,CASSVRTGELYEQYF,TRBD1,15,TRBJ2-7,TRBV12-3/TRBV12-4,few
TGTGCCAGCAGCTTGGTCAGCTTACCGAACACCGGGGAGCTGTTTTTT,CASSLVSLPNTGELFF,NA,16,TRBJ2-2,TRBV5-6,few
TGTGCCAGCAGCCAGGCGGGGACAGGCGCTGAAGCTTTCTTT,CASSQAGTGAEAFF,TRBD1,14,TRBJ1-1,TRBV14,few
TGTGCCAGCAGCCAAAGAGACAGGGGGTCCTACAATGAGCAGTTCTTC,CASSQRDRGSYNEQFF,TRBD1,16,TRBJ2-1,TRBV3-1,NA
TGTGCCAGCAGCAACAAGTTCCCCTTTAATGAAAAACTGTTTTTT,CASSNKFPFNEKLFF,NA,15,TRBJ1-4,TRBV7-9,NA